The source of this T cell receptor (beta chain) is a study of blood T cell repertoires in COVID-19. Study summary: Specimens from acute and convalescent COVID-19 originated in the United States, Italy and Spain. Sources were T cells, B-cell-depleted T cells, or PBMCs; the material itself was cDNA or gDNA.

CDR3 length: 16 amino acids. From germline, CDR1 is SGHNT and CDR2 YYREEE (reference sequence). V lost 1 base, J lost 4 bases, and 9 bases stayed unmatched. Authors' data handling: Amplifying reference gene primers gave estimates of nucleated cell counts. Here immunoSEQ multiplex PCR was the method, and the copy in TCRdb shows in-frame clones only, minus some. V and J calls and clone size are copied from that table; D and trimming were computed from the DNA. Found here are 300,000 to 400,000 clones, approximately 89% of them singletons; the top ten hold around 3.3%. The receptor comes from a young woman who had recovered from COVID-19. Sequenced material: peripheral blood. This chain links TRBV5-4 with TRBJ2-3; 7 bases are a match to TRBD1. The CDR3: CASSLLGQRTADTQYF. The CDR3 DNA reads TGTGCCAGCAGCTTGTTGGGACAGAGGACGGCAGATACGCAGTATTTT.